This T cell receptor (beta chain) is from a study of identical twins. Points from the study as a whole: Beta clonotypes that were abundant in cord blood contained fewer insertions, a pattern absent from memory repertoires.

The germline gives CDR1 SQVTM, CDR2 ANQGSEA. V lost 8 bases and J lost 2, with 8 bases in between. The CDR3 consists of 11 residues. This clonotype was detected ten times or more. What it binds is unknown. TCRdb reanalysed the 5' RACE reads using MiXCR and keeps one entry per CDR3 protein. The data hold around 160,000 distinct CDR3 sequences, with 3.5% observed a single time. This chain links TRBV29-1 with TRBJ2-3; D unclear. Sequenced: memory T cells sorted from blood. The sequence was collected from a man aged 18 to 29 in good health. CDR3 in amino acids: CSQQLTDTQYF. CDR3 bases: TGCAGCCAACAGCTCACAGATACGCAGTATTTT.